What follows are 31 T cell receptor beta chains derived from one specimen sequenced in a study of PD-L1 blockade in urothelial cancer. Described time point: pretreatment peripheral blood. Profiled with immunoSEQ multiplex PCR; TCRdb holds only in-frame clones, not every one. The table records tens of thousands of clones, roughly 84% of them present only once. The source material was PBMCs, sampled around atezolizumab (anti-PD-L1) treatment. All receptors come from a man between 60 and 70 years old with urothelial cancer.

The chain couples TRBV7-2 to TRBJ2-7, with 7 bases aligning to TRBD1. J was trimmed by 6 bases and V by 5 bases; bases with no gene match: 10. The V gene's germline CDR1 is SGHTA and CDR2 FQGNSA. The CDR3 spans 14 residues. CDR3 sequence: CASSRGDSRLEQYF. DNA for the CDR3: TGTGCCAGCAGCCGAGGGGACAGCAGACTCGAGCAGTACTTC.

The chain is built from TRBV6-6 and TRBJ2-7; TRBD2 aligns across 7 bases. This CDR3 has 15 amino acids. Germline V CDR1 and CDR2: MNHNY, SVGAGI (reference sequence). V shed 6 bases and J 3 bases; nucleotides not matched to a gene: 11. CDR3 sequence (DNA): TGTGCCAGCAGCGACGGACGACTAGCACACTACGAGCAGTACTTC. Translating gives CASSDGRLAHYEQYF.

The V and J genes are TRBV7-9 and TRBJ2-7; 10 nucleotides line up with TRBD1. J was trimmed by 7 bases and V by 0 bases; bases with no gene match: 9. The CDR3 spans 16 residues. CDR1 and CDR2 (germline): SEHNR, FQNEAQ (reference sequence). The chain's CDR3 is CASSLARRQGADEQYF. The CDR3 DNA is TGTGCCAGCAGCTTAGCGAGGAGACAGGGGGCGGATGAGCAGTACTTC. The full variable domain, in which reference TRBV7-9 and TRBJ2-7 provide the parts outside the CDR3, is DTGVSQNPRHKITKRGQNVTFRCDPISEHNRLYWYRQTLGQGPEFLTYFQNEAQLEKSRLLSDRFSAERPKGSFSTLEIQRTEQGDSAMYLCASSLARRQGADEQYFGPGTRLTVT.

CDR3 nucleotides: TGTGCCAGCAGATACACGTGGGGGGGCGTCTATGGCTACACCTTC. Amino acids: CASRYTWGGVYGYTF. This chain joins TRBV2 and TRBJ1-2; the D gene is possibly TRBD1 (6 bases). The CDR3 runs 15 residues. With 6 bases removed from V and 4 bases from J, the gap between germline ends came to 18 bases. Germline V lookup: CDR1 SNHLY, CDR2 FYNNEI.

The chain is built from TRBV6-1 and TRBJ2-7; 11 bases agree with TRBD2. The germline CDR1 and CDR2 sequences are MNHNS and SASEGT. J gave up 7 bases and V 5 bases, and 10 bases lay outside the gene matches. CDR3 length: 15 residues. CDR3 bases: TGTGCCAGCAGTTCCGGGACTAGCGGAGGGGGGGAGCAGTACTTC. Translation gives CASSSGTSGGGEQYF.

This sequence joins TRBV7-9 and TRBJ2-7; TRBD2 aligns across 13 bases. Germline V lookup: CDR1 SEHNR, CDR2 FQNEAQ (reference sequence). The CDR3 spans 16 residues. Trimming at V came to 5 bases and at J to 1 base, leaving 5 bases not matched to a gene. This CDR3 is CASSLRTSGGSYEQYF. The CDR3 DNA reads TGTGCCAGCAGCCTGAGGACTAGCGGGGGTTCCTACGAGCAGTACTTC.

The table lists this clone with a count of one. The chain has TRBV28 and TRBJ1-4; D gene unclear. V lost 2 bases, J lost 2 bases, and 12 bases lay in between. Germline V gene lookup returns CDR1 MDHEN and CDR2 SYDVKM. The CDR3 loop spans 16 amino acids. In DNA form, the CDR3 reads TGTGCCAGCAGTTTAAGAGGCGGCAGTACTAATGAAAAACTGTTTTTT. It is translated as CASSLRGGSTNEKLFF. Full variable domain (rest looked up from reference TRBV28 and TRBJ1-4): DVKVTQSSRYLVKRTGEKVFLECVQDMDHENMFWYRQDPGLGLRLIYFSYDVKMKEKGDIPEGYSVSREKKERFSLILESASTNQTSMYLCASSLRGGSTNEKLFFGSGTQLSVL.

The rearrangement uses TRBV28 and TRBJ2-1; 10 nucleotides agree with TRBD2. CDR3 length equals 16 residues. In germline, CDR1 is MDHEN, CDR2 SYDVKM. The V and J ends lost 5 bases and 2 bases, in that order; junction bases with no gene match: 6. In DNA, the CDR3 is TGTGCCAGCAGTCGTAGCGGGAGGAATCCCTACAATGAGCAGTTCTTC. This encodes CASSRSGRNPYNEQFF.

The CDR3 coding sequence is TGTGCCTGGAGTCCCAGCGGGGAGACGCAGTATTTT. This gives the protein CAWSPSGETQYF. The V call is TRBV30, the J call TRBJ2-3, with 7 nucleotides matching TRBD2. CDR1 GTSNPN and CDR2 SVGIG come from the germline V gene (reference sequence). The CDR3 runs 12 residues. Trimming removed 2 bases from V and 9 bases from J; junction bases left unmatched: 5. The full variable domain, rest sourced from reference TRBV30 and TRBJ2-3, is SQTIHQWPATLVQPVGSPLSLECTVEGTSNPNLYWYRQAAGRGLQLLFYSVGIGQISSEVPQNLSASRPQDRQFILSSKKLLLSDSGFYLCAWSPSGETQYFGPGTRLTVL.

The chain employs TRBV5-1 and TRBJ1-3, with D possibly being TRBD1 (6 bases). The CDR3 length is 13 residues. The V and J ends lost 4 bases and 4 bases respectively, with 9 bases between them. Germline-derived CDR1 and CDR2 are SGHRS and YFSETQ. The CDR3 region has the DNA TGCGCCAGCAGCCAAGGACAGGGAAACACCATATATTTT. Protein sequence: CASSQGQGNTIYF. The whole variable domain, filled in from reference TRBV5-1 and TRBJ1-3, reads KAGVTQTPRYLIKTRGQQVTLSCSPISGHRSVSWYQQTPGQGLQFLFEYFSETQRNKGNFPGRFSGRQFSNSRSEMNVSTLELGDSALYLCASSQGQGNTIYFGEGSWLTVV.

This clone was recorded a few times. V usage is TRBV19 and J usage is TRBJ1-5; TRBD1 agrees at 7 bases. Losses at the gene ends were 7 bases for V and 0 bases for J; bases not matched to a gene: 15. Looked up from germline, CDR1 is LNHDA and CDR2 is SQIVND (reference sequence). The CDR3 is 18 residues long. CDR3 DNA: TGTGCCAGTACGGTCGGAGACAGGGCTTCTTATAGCAATCAGCCCCAGCATTTT. This sequence encodes CASTVGDRASYSNQPQHF.

The chain carries TRBV18 and TRBJ2-2; perhaps TRBD2 as D (6 bases). Germline values: CDR1 KGHSH, CDR2 LQKENI. CDR3 length: 16 amino acids. The V end was cut by 0 bases, the J end by 4 bases, with 12 bases between. This chain's CDR3 is CASSPPGLRGTGELFF. Written as DNA, the CDR3 is TGTGCCAGCTCACCACCGGGACTCCGGGGCACCGGGGAGCTGTTTTTT.

This clone was seen many times. The rearrangement links TRBV9 to TRBJ2-1, with D unclear. Trimming removed 6 bases at V and 0 bases at J, with 16 bases between. The CDR3 has 16 amino acids. Germline loops: CDR1 SGDLS, CDR2 YYNGEE. The DNA of the CDR3 is TGTGCCAGCACCCCCGGAGTGTATGTCTCCTACAATGAGCAGTTCTTC. It encodes CASTPGVYVSYNEQFF.

This clone was detected only a few times. This chain uses TRBV30 with TRBJ1-3; no reliable D call. Germline lookup yields CDR1 GTSNPN and CDR2 SVGIG (reference sequence). Trimming stripped 4 bases from V and 8 bases from J, with 15 bases between. This CDR3 has 13 residues. CDR3 DNA sequence: TGTGCCTGGACCTCCCGTGAACTCCACACCATATATTTT. Translating gives CAWTSRELHTIYF.

The chain has TRBV29-1 and TRBJ2-1; the D is unclear. Germline CDR1 reads SQVTM; CDR2 reads ANQGSEA. Trimming cost V 5 bases and J 9 bases, with 8 bases left between them. The CDR3 consists of 10 residues. This chain's CDR3 is CSVRSVEQFF. CDR3 coding DNA: TGCAGCGTTCGATCGGTTGAGCAGTTCTTC.

V gene TRBV6-6 combines with J gene TRBJ2-3, with 8 nucleotides matching TRBD1. From germline, CDR1 is MNHNY and CDR2 SVGAGI (reference sequence). The CDR3 runs 16 residues. V was clipped by 6 bases and J by 3 bases; unmatched bases: 11. CDR3 sequence: CASSTTAGGVTDTQYF. In nucleotides, the CDR3 is TGTGCCAGCAGCACAACGGCAGGGGGCGTAACAGATACGCAGTATTTT.

The genes are TRBV11-3 and TRBJ2-2, with a tentative D call TRBD2 (5 bases). Trimming removed 5 bases from V and 6 bases from J, with 10 bases in between. The germline gives CDR1 SGHNT, CDR2 YENEEA. This CDR3 is 13 amino acids long. CDR3 protein: CASSLLAPGELFF. The CDR3 region has the DNA TGTGCCAGCAGCCTTCTAGCACCCGGGGAGCTGTTTTTT.

The J gene is TRBJ1-2, the V gene TRBV2, with 9 bases matching TRBD1. V lost 6 bases, J lost 6 bases, and 11 bases stayed unmatched. CDR3 length: 15 amino acids. Germline CDR1 SNHLY, CDR2 FYNNEI. The CDR3 DNA reads TGTGCCAGCAGGACGTCCACGGGACAGGGCCATGGCTACACCTTC. Translation: CASRTSTGQGHGYTF. Combining the CDR3 with reference TRBV2 and TRBJ1-2 gives the whole variable domain EPEVTQTPSHQVTQMGQEVILRCVPISNHLYFYWYRQILGQKVEFLVSFYNNEISEKSEIFDDQFSVERPDGSNFTLKIRSTKLEDSAMYFCASRTSTGQGHGYTFGSGTRLTVV.

This clone was seen just once. The V and J genes are TRBV10-3 and TRBJ1-1; maybe TRBD1 (5 bases). The CDR3 runs to 13 residues. Germline V gives CDR1 ENHRY, CDR2 SYGVKD. The V gene lost 6 bases and the J gene lost 3 bases, with 11 bases spanning the gap. Written as DNA, the CDR3 is TGTGCCATCAGCCCTATAGGGGACACTGAAGCTTTCTTT. It translates to CAISPIGDTEAFF.

This sequence joins TRBV5-4 and TRBJ2-3; 12 nucleotides match TRBD1. Germline values: CDR1 SGHNT, CDR2 YYREEE (reference sequence). V trimming: 3 bases; J trimming: 5 bases; junction bases outside the gene matches: 7. The CDR3 extends over 16 amino acids. CDR3 sequence (DNA): TGTGCCAGCAGCTCCCGGGGACAGGGGGCGGGAGATACGCAGTATTTT. This codes for CASSSRGQGAGDTQYF.

The chain links TRBV6-6 to TRBJ2-7, with TRBD2 matching 14 bases. The trim removed 5 bases at V and 7 bases at J, leaving 10 bases unmatched. Looked up from germline, CDR1 is MNHNY and CDR2 is SVGAGI (reference sequence). The CDR3 totals 16 residues. The DNA of the CDR3 is TGTGCCAGCAGTCGTAGTCCGGGACTAGCGGGAGTTGAGCAGTACTTC. It yields the protein CASSRSPGLAGVEQYF.

The rearrangement links TRBV7-3 to TRBJ2-7; a possible D gene is TRBD2 (6 bases). The germline V and J ends were trimmed by 2 bases and 6 bases, with 11 bases remaining between them. CDR1 and CDR2 (germline): SGHTA, FQGTGA. The CDR3 loop spans 13 amino acids. The CDR3 protein is CASSLGLGGEQYF. Here the CDR3 DNA reads TGTGCCAGCAGCTTAGGGCTGGGGGGCGAGCAGTACTTC.

J is TRBJ2-5 and V is TRBV2; TRBD1 might be the D (6 bases). Germline assignment: CDR1 SNHLY and CDR2 FYNNEI. Trimming took off 10 bases at V and 3 bases at J, with 15 bases between the two ends. This CDR3 contains 13 residues. DNA for the CDR3: TGTGCCACCGAATTGACAGGCAAAGAGACCCAGTACTTC. Translating gives CATELTGKETQYF.

This rearrangement joins TRBV10-2 to TRBJ2-7; unclear D gene. CDR1 is WSHSY, CDR2 SAAADI, per germline. This CDR3 spans 13 amino acids. Trimming pared 4 bases from V and 3 bases from J, leaving 10 bases between. CDR3 DNA: TGCGCCAGCAGTGGCAGCCCGGGCTACGAGCAGTACTTC. This translates into CASSGSPGYEQYF.

V and J are TRBV6-1 and TRBJ1-4; TRBD1 might be the D (5 bases). With 7 bases removed from V and 7 bases from J, the gap between germline ends came to 16 bases. This CDR3 contains 14 residues. The V gene's germline CDR1 is MNHNS and CDR2 SASEGT. The DNA for the CDR3 is TGTGCCAGCAACCCTTCTAGGGGAAGTGAAAAACTGTTTTTT. Amino acid sequence: CASNPSRGSEKLFF.

This clone was recorded many times. This CDR3 is CAWRDRSTNSPLHF. CDR3 in DNA: TGTGCCTGGAGGGATCGGAGCACGAATTCACCCCTCCACTTT. This chain uses TRBV30 with TRBJ1-6; no firm D call. The CDR3 contains 14 residues. The ends were cut back, 3 bases at V and 7 bases at J, with 13 bases in the middle. Germline-derived CDR1 and CDR2 are GTSNPN and SVGIG (reference sequence). Supplemented by reference TRBV30 and TRBJ1-6, the full variable domain reads SQTIHQWPATLVQPVGSPLSLECTVEGTSNPNLYWYRQAAGRGLQLLFYSVGIGQISSEVPQNLSASRPQDRQFILSSKKLLLSDSGFYLCAWRDRSTNSPLHFGNGTRLTVT.

The chain links TRBV5-6 to TRBJ1-5, with no clear D. CDR3 size: 15 residues. From germline, CDR1 is SGHDT and CDR2 YYEEEE. V was trimmed by 4 bases and J by 2 bases, leaving 13 bases between them. The CDR3 bases are TGTGCCAGCAGCGACCGTTTTGGGCGCAATCAGCCCCAGCATTTT. Its translation: CASSDRFGRNQPQHF.

This chain links TRBV2 with TRBJ1-1, with 8 nucleotides matching TRBD1. V trimming: 0 bases; J trimming: 5 bases; junction bases outside the gene matches: 8. This CDR3 comprises 16 residues. CDR1 SNHLY and CDR2 FYNNEI come from the germline V gene. The CDR3 spells CASSEALPGGLTEAFF. DNA for the CDR3: TGTGCCAGCAGTGAAGCGCTTCCAGGGGGCTTGACTGAAGCTTTCTTT.

The J gene is TRBJ2-3, the V gene TRBV6-5, with a possible D match to TRBD1 (6 bases). Trimming left V 0 bases short and J 1 base short, with 8 bases between. The CDR3 covers 15 residues. Germline CDR1 is MNHEY and CDR2 is SVGAGI. The CDR3 is CASSYSGAGTDTQYF. The CDR3 region has the DNA TGTGCCAGCAGTTACTCGGGGGCGGGCACAGATACGCAGTATTTT.

The V call is TRBV6-4, the J call TRBJ2-3, with 7 nucleotides matching TRBD2. With 2 bases clipped from V and 1 base from J, the junction kept 6 bases outside the gene matches. The CDR3 spans 16 residues. Germline lookup yields CDR1 MRHNA and CDR2 SNTAGT. CDR3 loop: CASSDRTGGGTDTQYF. In nucleotides, the CDR3 is TGTGCCAGCAGTGACCGGACGGGGGGAGGCACAGATACGCAGTATTTT.

This clone has a single count. The CDR3 region is CAWDSKGQGGGYTF. In nucleotides, the CDR3 is TGTGCCTGGGATTCCAAGGGACAGGGGGGTGGCTACACCTTC. This sequence joins TRBV30 and TRBJ1-2, with 11 bases that match TRBD1. This CDR3 comprises 14 residues. Germline V lookup: CDR1 GTSNPN, CDR2 SVGIG (reference sequence). V gave up 5 bases and J gave up 7 bases; unmatched junction bases: 9.